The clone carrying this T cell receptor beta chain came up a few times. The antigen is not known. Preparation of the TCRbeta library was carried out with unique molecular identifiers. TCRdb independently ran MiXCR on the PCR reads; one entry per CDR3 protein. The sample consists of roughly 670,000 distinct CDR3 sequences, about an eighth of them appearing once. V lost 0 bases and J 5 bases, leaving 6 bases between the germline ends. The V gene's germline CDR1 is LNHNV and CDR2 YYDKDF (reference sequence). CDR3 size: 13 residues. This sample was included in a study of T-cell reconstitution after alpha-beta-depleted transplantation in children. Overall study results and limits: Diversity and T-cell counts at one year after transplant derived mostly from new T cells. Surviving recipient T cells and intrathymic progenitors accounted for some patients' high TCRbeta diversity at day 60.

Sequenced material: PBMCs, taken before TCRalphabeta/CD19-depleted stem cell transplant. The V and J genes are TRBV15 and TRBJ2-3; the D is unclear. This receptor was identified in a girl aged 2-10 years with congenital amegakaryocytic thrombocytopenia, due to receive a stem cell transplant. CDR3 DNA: TGTGCCACCAGCAGAGATATTGAAGATACGCAGTATTTT. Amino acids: CATSRDIEDTQYF.